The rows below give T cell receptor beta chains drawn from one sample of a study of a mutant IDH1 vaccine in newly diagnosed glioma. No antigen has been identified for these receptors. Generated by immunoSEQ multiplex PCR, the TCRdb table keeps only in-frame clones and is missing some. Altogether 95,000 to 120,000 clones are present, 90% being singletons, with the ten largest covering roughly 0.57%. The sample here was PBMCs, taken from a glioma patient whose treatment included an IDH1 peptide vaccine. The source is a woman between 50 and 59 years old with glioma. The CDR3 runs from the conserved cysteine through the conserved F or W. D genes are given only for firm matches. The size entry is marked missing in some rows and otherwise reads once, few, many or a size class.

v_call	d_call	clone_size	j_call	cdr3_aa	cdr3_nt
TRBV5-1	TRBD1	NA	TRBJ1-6	CASSAGTGAWGNNSPLHF	TGCGCCAGCAGCGCGGGGACAGGGGCATGGGGTAATAATTCACCCCTCCACTTT
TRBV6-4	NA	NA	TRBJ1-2	CASSEGPGYGYTF	TGTGCCAGCAGTGAAGGACCGGGCTATGGCTACACCTTC
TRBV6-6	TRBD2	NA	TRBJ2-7	CASSYAAGGPNEQYF	TGTGCCAGCAGTTACGCAGCGGGAGGGCCCAACGAGCAGTACTTC
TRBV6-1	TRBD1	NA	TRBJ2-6	CASSEGAGGSGANVLTF	TGTGCCAGCAGTGAAGGGGCAGGGGGCTCTGGGGCCAACGTCCTGACTTTC
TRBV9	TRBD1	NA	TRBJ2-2	CASSVGPGGLGTGELFF	TGTGCCAGCAGCGTAGGACCAGGGGGCTTGGGGACCGGGGAGCTGTTTTTT
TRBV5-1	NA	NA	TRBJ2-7	CASSLGASSVYEQYF	TGCGCCAGCAGCTTGGGGGCTAGCTCTGTCTACGAGCAGTACTTC
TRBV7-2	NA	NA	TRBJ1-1	CASRRAAGEPFF	TGTGCCAGCAGACGGGCAGCCGGCGAGCCTTTCTTT
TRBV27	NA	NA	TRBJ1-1	CASSLSRVGNTEAFF	TGTGCCAGCAGTTTATCCAGGGTAGGGAACACTGAAGCTTTCTTT
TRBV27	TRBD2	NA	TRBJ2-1	CASSSRAGVWSEQFF	TGTGCCAGCAGTTCCAGAGCGGGAGTATGGAGTGAGCAGTTCTTC
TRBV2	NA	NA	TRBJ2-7	CATHYLGEQYF	TGTGCCACCCACTATTTGGGGGAGCAGTACTTC
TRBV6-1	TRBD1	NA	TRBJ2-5	CASSEDRGSQETQYF	TGTGCCAGCAGCGAGGACAGGGGAAGCCAAGAGACCCAGTACTTC
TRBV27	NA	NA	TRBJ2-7	CASSLSSRASYEQYF	TGTGCCAGCAGTTTATCGAGCAGGGCCTCCTACGAGCAGTACTTC
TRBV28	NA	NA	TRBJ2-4	CASSGWEGDIQYF	TGTGCCAGCAGTGGGTGGGAGGGGGACATTCAGTACTTC
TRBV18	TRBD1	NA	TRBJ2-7	CASSPDRGGLYEQYF	TGTGCCAGCTCGCCGGACAGGGGGGGCCTCTACGAGCAGTACTTC
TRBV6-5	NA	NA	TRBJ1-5	CATRSQSNQPQHF	TGTGCCACCCGCTCACAGAGCAATCAGCCCCAGCATTTT
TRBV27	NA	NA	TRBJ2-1	CASSFERATEQFF	TGTGCCAGCAGTTTTGAAAGGGCCACTGAGCAGTTCTTC
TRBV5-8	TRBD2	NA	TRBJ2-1	CASSSRLAALGEQFF	TGTGCCAGCAGTAGCAGACTAGCGGCCTTAGGTGAGCAGTTCTTC
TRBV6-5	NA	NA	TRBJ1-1	CASSYPGQNTEAFF	TGTGCCAGCAGTTACCCAGGACAGAACACTGAAGCTTTCTTT
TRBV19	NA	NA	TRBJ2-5	CASSIDSEETQYF	TGTGCCAGTAGTATAGATAGCGAAGAGACCCAGTACTTC
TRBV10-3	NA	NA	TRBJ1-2	CAISALTGSEGYTF	TGTGCCATCAGTGCGTTAACAGGGTCTGAGGGCTACACCTTC
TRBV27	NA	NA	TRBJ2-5	CASSLLASQETQYF	TGTGCCAGCAGCCTCCTAGCTTCCCAAGAGACCCAGTACTTC
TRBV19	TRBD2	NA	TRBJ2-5	CASSIGGLEGETQYF	TGTGCCAGTAGTATAGGGGGACTAGAAGGGGAGACCCAGTACTTC
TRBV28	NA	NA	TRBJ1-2	CASRPDGYGYTF	TGTGCCAGCAGACCCGACGGGTATGGCTACACCTTC
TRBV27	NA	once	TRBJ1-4	CASSRGEKLFF	TGTGCCAGCAGTCGGGGGGAAAAACTGTTTTTT
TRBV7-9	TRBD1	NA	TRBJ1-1	CASSLRGLSAFF	TGTGCCAGCAGCCTCAGGGGGCTGTCAGCTTTCTTT
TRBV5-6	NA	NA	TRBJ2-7	CASSLSRDLSFGEQYF	TGTGCCAGCAGCTTGAGCCGGGACTTGTCTTTTGGGGAGCAGTACTTC
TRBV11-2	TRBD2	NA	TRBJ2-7	CASSQTSGASYEQYF	TGTGCCAGCAGCCAGACTAGCGGAGCATCCTACGAGCAGTACTTC
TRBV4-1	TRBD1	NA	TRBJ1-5	CASSQEGQGIGQPQHF	TGCGCCAGCAGCCAAGAGGGACAGGGTATAGGCCAGCCCCAGCATTTT
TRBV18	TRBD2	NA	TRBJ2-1	CASSLGLLGDEQFF	TGTGCCAGCTCACTGGGACTACTAGGGGATGAGCAGTTCTTC
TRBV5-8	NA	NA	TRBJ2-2	CASSLADGGTGELFF	TGTGCCAGCAGCTTGGCCGATGGGGGCACCGGGGAGCTGTTTTTT
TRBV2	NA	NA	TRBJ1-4	CASRGEKLFF	TGTGCCAGCAGGGGAGAAAAACTGTTTTTT
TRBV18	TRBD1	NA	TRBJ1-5	CASSKKGTGNSNQPQHF	TGTGCCAGCTCGAAGAAGGGGACAGGAAATAGCAATCAGCCCCAGCATTTT
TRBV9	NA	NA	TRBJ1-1	CASSVGGWGTEAFF	TGTGCCAGCAGCGTAGGTGGGTGGGGCACTGAAGCTTTCTTT
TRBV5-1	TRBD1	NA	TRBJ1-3	CASSFRQGDTIYF	TGCGCCAGCAGCTTCAGACAGGGGGACACCATATATTTT
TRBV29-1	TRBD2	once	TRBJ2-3	CSVSGRQGDTQYF	TGCAGCGTAAGCGGGAGGCAAGGAGATACGCAGTATTTT
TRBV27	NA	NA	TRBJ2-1	CASSRGWEQFF	TGTGCCAGCTCCCGGGGGTGGGAGCAGTTCTTC
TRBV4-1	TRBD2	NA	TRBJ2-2	CASSREGAGVRTGELFF	TGCGCCAGCAGCCGAGAGGGAGCGGGAGTGAGGACCGGGGAGCTGTTTTTT
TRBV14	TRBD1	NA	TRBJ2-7	CASSPGQGFDEQYF	TGTGCCAGCAGCCCGGGACAGGGTTTCGACGAGCAGTACTTC
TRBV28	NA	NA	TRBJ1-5	CASSFGQGAGQPQHF	TGTGCCAGCAGTTTCGGCCAGGGTGCCGGCCAGCCCCAGCATTTT
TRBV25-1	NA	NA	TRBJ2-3	CASSGRWGDTQYF	TGTGCCAGCAGTGGACGTTGGGGAGATACGCAGTATTTT
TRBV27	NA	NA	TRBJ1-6	CASSFAGSPLHF	TGTGCCAGCAGTTTTGCCGGTTCACCCCTCCACTTT
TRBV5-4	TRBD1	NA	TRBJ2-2	CASSWGQVNTGELFF	TGTGCCAGCAGCTGGGGACAGGTTAACACCGGGGAGCTGTTTTTT
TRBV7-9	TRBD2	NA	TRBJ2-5	CASSFPRTDLAGEGETQYF	TGTGCCAGCAGCTTCCCTCGGACAGACCTAGCGGGAGAAGGGGAGACCCAGTACTTC
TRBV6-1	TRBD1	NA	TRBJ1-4	CASTDRDRVNEKLFF	TGTGCCAGCACGGACAGAGACAGGGTAAATGAAAAACTGTTTTTT
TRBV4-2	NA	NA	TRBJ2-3	CASSQDGGTDTQYF	TGTGCCAGCAGCCAAGATGGAGGGACAGATACGCAGTATTTT
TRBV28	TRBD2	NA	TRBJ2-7	CASSSPPSGQAYEQYF	TGTGCCAGCAGTTCCCCCCCTAGCGGACAAGCCTACGAGCAGTACTTC
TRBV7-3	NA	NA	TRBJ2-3	CASSPMVRVADTQYF	TGTGCCAGCAGCCCTATGGTGCGCGTCGCAGATACGCAGTATTTT
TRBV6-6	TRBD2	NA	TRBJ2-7	CASRVAGVGPYEQYF	TGTGCCAGCAGGGTAGCGGGAGTGGGCCCCTACGAGCAGTACTTC
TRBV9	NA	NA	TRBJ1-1	CASSVGQLNTEAFF	TGTGCCAGCAGCGTAGGACAGTTGAACACTGAAGCTTTCTTT
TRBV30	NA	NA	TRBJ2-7	CAWSGDSPLSF	TGTGCCTGGAGTGGAGACAGTCCCCTAAGCTTC
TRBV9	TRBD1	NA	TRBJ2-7	CASNPSGTGSFEQYF	TGTGCCAGCAACCCCTCCGGGACAGGGAGTTTCGAGCAGTACTTC
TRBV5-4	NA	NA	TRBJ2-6	CASSPDTNSGANVLTF	TGTGCCAGCAGCCCGGACACAAACTCTGGGGCCAACGTCCTGACTTTC
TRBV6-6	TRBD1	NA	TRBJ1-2	CASSHGAQGADGYTF	TGTGCCAGCAGCCACGGGGCACAGGGGGCCGATGGCTACACCTTC
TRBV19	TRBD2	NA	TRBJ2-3	CASSLLWREFADTQYF	TGTGCCAGTAGTCTCTTATGGCGGGAGTTTGCAGATACGCAGTATTTT
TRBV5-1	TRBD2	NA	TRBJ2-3	CASSLGAGGNTQYF	TGCGCCAGCAGCTTGGGAGCGGGAGGAAATACGCAGTATTTT
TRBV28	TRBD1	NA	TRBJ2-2	CASSWTGPTGELFF	TGTGCCAGCAGTTGGACAGGCCCCACCGGGGAGCTGTTTTTT
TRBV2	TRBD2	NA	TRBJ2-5	CASSDQGLAEQETQYF	TGTGCCAGCAGTGATCAGGGACTAGCGGAACAAGAGACCCAGTACTTC
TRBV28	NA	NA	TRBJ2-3	CASSSPGATPTDTQYF	TGTGCCAGCAGTTCCCCGGGCGCTACACCCACAGATACGCAGTATTTT